This T cell receptor (beta chain) was recorded in a study of cytomegalovirus exposure and HLA in healthy donors. Between the trimmed V and J ends, which lost 0 bases and 2 bases, there was a span of 14 bases. The CDR3 spans 16 residues. Germline-derived CDR1 and CDR2 are SGDLS and YYNGEE. Method: immunoSEQ multiplex PCR; TCRdb's copy keeps in-frame clones and lacks some. The table lists under 250,000 clones, 80% to 90% of them singletons. Sample: PBMCs. The chain joins TRBV9 to TRBJ2-5; a possible D gene is TRBD2 (6 bases). This sequence was found in a man between 18 and 29 years old in good health and CMV-seronegative. DNA for the CDR3: TGTGCCAGCAGCGTAGAGTCCGGGACTCTTCAAGAGACCCAGTACTTC. It codes for CASSVESGTLQETQYF.